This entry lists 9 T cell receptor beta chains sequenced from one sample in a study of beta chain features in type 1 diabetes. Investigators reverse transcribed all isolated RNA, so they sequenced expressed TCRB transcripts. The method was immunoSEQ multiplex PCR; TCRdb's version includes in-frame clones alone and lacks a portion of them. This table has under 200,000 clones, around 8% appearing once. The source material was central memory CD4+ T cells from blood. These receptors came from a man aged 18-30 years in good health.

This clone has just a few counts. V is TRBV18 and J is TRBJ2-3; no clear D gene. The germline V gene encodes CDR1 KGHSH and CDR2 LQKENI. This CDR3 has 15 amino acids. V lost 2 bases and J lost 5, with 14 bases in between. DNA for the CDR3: TGTGCCAGCTCACCATCCTCCCTCTCCCTAGATACGCAGTATTTT. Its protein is CASSPSSLSLDTQYF.

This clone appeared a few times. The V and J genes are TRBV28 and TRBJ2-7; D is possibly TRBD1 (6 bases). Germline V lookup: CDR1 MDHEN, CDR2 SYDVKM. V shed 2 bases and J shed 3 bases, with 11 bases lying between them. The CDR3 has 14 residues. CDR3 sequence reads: CASSLPDRSYEQYF. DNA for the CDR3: TGTGCCAGCAGTTTACCGGACAGAAGCTACGAGCAGTACTTC.

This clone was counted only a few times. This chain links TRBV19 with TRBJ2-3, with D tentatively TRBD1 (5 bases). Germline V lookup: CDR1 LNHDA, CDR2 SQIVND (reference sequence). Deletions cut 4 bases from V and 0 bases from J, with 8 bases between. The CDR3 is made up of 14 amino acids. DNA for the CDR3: TGTGCCAGTAGTAGGGCAGGGAGCACAGATACGCAGTATTTT. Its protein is CASSRAGSTDTQYF.

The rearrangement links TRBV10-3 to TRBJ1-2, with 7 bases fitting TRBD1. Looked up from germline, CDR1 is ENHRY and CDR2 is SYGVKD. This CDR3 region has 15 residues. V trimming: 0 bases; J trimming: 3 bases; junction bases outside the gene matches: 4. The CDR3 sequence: CAISESRDSHYGYTF. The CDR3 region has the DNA TGTGCCATCAGTGAGTCCCGGGACAGCCACTATGGCTACACCTTC.

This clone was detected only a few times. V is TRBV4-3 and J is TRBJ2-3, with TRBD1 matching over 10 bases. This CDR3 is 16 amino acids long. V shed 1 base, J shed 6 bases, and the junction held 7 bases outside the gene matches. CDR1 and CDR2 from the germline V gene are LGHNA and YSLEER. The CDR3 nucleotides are TGCGCCAGCAGCCAAGGACAGGGGGCGCAGAGGGATACGCAGTATTTT. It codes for CASSQGQGAQRDTQYF.

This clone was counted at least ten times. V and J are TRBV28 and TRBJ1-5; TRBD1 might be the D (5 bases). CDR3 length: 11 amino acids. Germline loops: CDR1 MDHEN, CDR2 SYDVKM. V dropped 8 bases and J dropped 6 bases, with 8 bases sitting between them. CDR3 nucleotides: TGTGCCAGCCAGGGCAGTCAGCCCCAGCATTTT. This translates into CASQGSQPQHF. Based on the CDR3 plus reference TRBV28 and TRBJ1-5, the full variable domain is DVKVTQSSRYLVKRTGEKVFLECVQDMDHENMFWYRQDPGLGLRLIYFSYDVKMKEKGDIPEGYSVSREKKERFSLILESASTNQTSMYLCASQGSQPQHFGDGTRLSIL.

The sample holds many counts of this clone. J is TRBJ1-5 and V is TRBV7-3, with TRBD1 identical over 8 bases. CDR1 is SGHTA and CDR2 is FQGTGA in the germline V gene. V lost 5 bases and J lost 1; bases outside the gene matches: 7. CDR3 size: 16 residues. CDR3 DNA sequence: TGTGCCAGCAGCGTAGGACAGGGAGGAAGCAATCAGCCCCAGCATTTT. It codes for CASSVGQGGSNQPQHF.

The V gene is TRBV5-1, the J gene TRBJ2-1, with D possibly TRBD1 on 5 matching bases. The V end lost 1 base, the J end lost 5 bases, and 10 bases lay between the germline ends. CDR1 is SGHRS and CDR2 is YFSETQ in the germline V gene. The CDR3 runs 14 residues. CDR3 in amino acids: CASSLHLRDNEQFF. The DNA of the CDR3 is TGCGCCAGCAGCTTGCACCTCAGGGACAATGAGCAGTTCTTC.

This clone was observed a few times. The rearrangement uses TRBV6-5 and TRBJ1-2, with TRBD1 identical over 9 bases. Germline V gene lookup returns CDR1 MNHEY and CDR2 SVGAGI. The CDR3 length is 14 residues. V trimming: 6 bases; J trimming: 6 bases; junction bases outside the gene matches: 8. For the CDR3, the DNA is TGTGCCAGCAGGGAGACAGGGGGTGGACATGGCTACACCTTC. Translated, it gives CASRETGGGHGYTF.